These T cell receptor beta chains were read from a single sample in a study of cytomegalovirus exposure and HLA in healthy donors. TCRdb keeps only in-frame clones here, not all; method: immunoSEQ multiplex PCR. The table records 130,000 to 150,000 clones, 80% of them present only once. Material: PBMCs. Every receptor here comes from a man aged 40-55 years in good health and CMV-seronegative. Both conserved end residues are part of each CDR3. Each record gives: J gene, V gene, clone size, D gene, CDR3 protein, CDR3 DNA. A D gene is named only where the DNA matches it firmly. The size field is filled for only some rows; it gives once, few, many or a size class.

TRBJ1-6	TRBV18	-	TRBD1	CASSLHRDRDNSPLHF	TGTGCCAGCTCACTACACCGGGACAGGGATAATTCACCCCTCCACTTT
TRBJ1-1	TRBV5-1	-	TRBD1	CASSPGTGALYTEAFF	TGCGCCAGCAGCCCGGGGACAGGGGCGTTGTACACTGAAGCTTTCTTT
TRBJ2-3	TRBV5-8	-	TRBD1	CASRFQTGGLDTQYF	TGTGCCAGCAGGTTTCAGACAGGGGGATTGGATACGCAGTATTTT
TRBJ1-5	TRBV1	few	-	CTSSPRWGQEGSSNQPQHF	TGCACCAGCAGTCCAAGATGGGGACAAGAAGGGTCGAGCAATCAGCCCCAGCATTTT
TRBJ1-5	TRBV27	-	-	CASSPLGTNSNQPQHF	TGTGCCAGCAGTCCTCTCGGGACAAATAGCAATCAGCCCCAGCATTTT
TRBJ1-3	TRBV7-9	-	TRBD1	CASSLNHPGQGTSGNTIYF	TGTGCCAGCAGCTTAAATCACCCGGGACAGGGGACCTCTGGAAACACCATATATTTT
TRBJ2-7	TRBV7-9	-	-	CASSLSAREQYF	TGTGCCAGCAGCTTATCAGCGCGAGAGCAGTACTTC
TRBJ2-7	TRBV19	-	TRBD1	CASSIGVSGGLSYEQYF	TGTGCCAGTAGTATAGGGGTGTCAGGGGGCCTCTCCTACGAGCAGTACTTC
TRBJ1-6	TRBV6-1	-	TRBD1	CASSEPGQGWGSPLHF	TGTGCCAGCAGTGAACCGGGACAGGGGTGGGGTTCACCCCTCCACTTT
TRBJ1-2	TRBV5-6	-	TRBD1	CASSKGQVNEGYTF	TGTGCCAGCAGCAAGGGACAGGTGAATGAGGGCTACACCTTC
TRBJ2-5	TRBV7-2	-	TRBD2	CASSTTSGPGTQYF	TGTGCCAGCAGCACCACTAGCGGCCCCGGGACCCAGTACTTC
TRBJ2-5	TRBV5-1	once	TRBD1	CASSPDRVWETQYF	TGCGCCAGCAGCCCAGACAGGGTTTGGGAGACCCAGTACTTC
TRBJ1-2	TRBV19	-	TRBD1	CASSIRDSPYGYTF	TGTGCCAGTAGTATACGGGACAGTCCCTATGGCTACACCTTC
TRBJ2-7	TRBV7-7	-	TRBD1	CASSLAQGAGEQYF	TGTGCCAGCAGCTTAGCGCAGGGGGCCGGAGAGCAGTACTTC
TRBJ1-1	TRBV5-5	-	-	CASSLEGHRDAFF	TGTGCCAGCAGCTTGGAGGGACACAGGGACGCTTTCTTT
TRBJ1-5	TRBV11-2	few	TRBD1	CASSLRGTGANQPQHF	TGTGCCAGCAGCCTGCGGGGGACAGGGGCCAATCAGCCCCAGCATTTT
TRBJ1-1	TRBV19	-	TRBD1	CANYDRVYTEAFF	TGTGCCAATTATGACAGGGTGTACACTGAAGCTTTCTTT
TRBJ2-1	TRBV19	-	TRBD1	CASRRGGWNEQFF	TGTGCCAGCCGGAGAGGGGGCTGGAATGAGCAGTTCTTC
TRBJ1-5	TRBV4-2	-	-	CASSGQNSNQPQHF	TGTGCCAGCAGCGGACAGAATAGCAATCAGCCCCAGCATTTT
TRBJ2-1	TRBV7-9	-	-	CASSLAGGAYNEQFF	TGTGCCAGCAGCTTAGCAGGGGGTGCCTACAATGAGCAGTTCTTC
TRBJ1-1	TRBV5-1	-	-	CASSTDGQNTEAFF	TGCGCCAGCAGCACCGACGGACAGAACACTGAAGCTTTCTTT
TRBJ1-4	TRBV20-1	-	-	CSASFGEKLFF	TGCAGTGCTAGTTTCGGGGAAAAACTGTTTTTT
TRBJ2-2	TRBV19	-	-	CASRTGPTGELFF	TGTGCCAGTAGGACAGGACCGACCGGGGAGCTGTTTTTT
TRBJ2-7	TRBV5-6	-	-	CASSLVAASEQYF	TGTGCCAGCAGCTTGGTTGCAGCTAGCGAGCAGTACTTC
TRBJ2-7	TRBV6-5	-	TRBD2	CASSYALGRVNEQYF	TGTGCCAGCAGTTACGCCCTAGGGAGGGTCAACGAGCAGTACTTC